This T cell receptor beta chain comes out of a study of cytomegalovirus exposure and HLA in healthy donors. Study-wide results and limits: In presence/absence analyses, roughly uniform sequencing depth across donors was assumed. Generally TCR sequences proved uncommon, though certain public TCRs appeared in numerous donors. There were over 150 TCR beta chains listed as cytomegalovirus-associated.

CDR3 size: 16 residues. Looked up from germline, CDR1 is WSHSY and CDR2 is SAAADI. Trimming took 5 bases from V and 5 from J; bases not matched to a gene: 9. This clone came up a few times. No antigen is known for it. Use of 60 Vbeta and 13 Jbeta primers characterized the PCR. Under the authors' procedure: Roughly 10 million shared chains were among about 80 million unique TCR beta chains counted in a later analysis. Some clones are missing from TCRdb's copy, which holds only in-frame ones; the method was immunoSEQ multiplex PCR. Clone size and the V and J calls come from that table; the DNA yielded D and trimming. The table shows over 150,000 clones, with less than 85% occurring only once.

The chain joins TRBV10-2 to TRBJ2-3; 11 bases are a match to TRBD2. The clonotype originates from a man in his 60s in good health and CMV-seronegative. Sequencing input: PBMCs. The CDR3: CASSSPTSGIGDTQYF. CDR3 coding DNA: TGCGCCAGCAGTTCCCCGACTAGCGGGATTGGAGATACGCAGTATTTT.